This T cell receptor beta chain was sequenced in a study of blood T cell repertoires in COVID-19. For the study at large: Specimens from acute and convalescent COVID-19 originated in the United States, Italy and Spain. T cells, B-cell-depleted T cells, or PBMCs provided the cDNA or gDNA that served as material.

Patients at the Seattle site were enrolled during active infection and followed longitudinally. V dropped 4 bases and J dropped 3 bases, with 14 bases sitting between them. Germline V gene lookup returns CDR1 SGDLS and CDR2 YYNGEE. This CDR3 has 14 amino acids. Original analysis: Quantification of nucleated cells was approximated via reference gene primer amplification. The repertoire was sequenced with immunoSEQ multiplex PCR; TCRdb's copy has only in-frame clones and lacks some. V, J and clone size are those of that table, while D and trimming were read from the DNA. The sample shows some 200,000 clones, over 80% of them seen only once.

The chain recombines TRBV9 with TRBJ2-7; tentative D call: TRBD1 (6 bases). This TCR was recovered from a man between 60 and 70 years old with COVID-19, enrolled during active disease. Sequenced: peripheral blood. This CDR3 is CASSLQGWGYEQYF. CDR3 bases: TGTGCCAGCAGCTTACAGGGCTGGGGCTACGAGCAGTACTTC.